The text below deals with one T cell receptor beta chain. Its target is not known. This entry is derived from a study of T cells in localized non-small cell lung cancer. Study-level findings and limits: Highest T cell clonality was seen in uninvolved adjacent lung, surpassing that measured in tumor. A median of 57 of the top 100 tumor clones appeared in adjacent lung, which was paired and uninvolved. A higher density of T cells in blood coincided with extended overall survival.

Repertoires were generated with immunoSEQ multiplex PCR, while TCRdb's copy carries only in-frame clones and drops some. The sample holds about 39,000 clones, roughly 77% seen once. The TCR originated in a woman aged 35-75 years with stage II squamous cell lung carcinoma. The input for sequencing was PBMCs, taken before any cancer treatment.

This CDR3 is CASSVAGMGSYNEQFF. CDR3 DNA: TGTGCCAGCAGTGTGGCAGGGATGGGGTCCTACAATGAGCAGTTCTTC. The chain recombines TRBV6-4 with TRBJ2-1; the D gene is possibly TRBD1 (5 bases). Germline loops: CDR1 MRHNA, CDR2 SNTAGT. The length of the CDR3 is 16 residues. V was clipped by 4 bases and J by 1 base, with 14 bases between them.